The T cell receptor beta chain under discussion was sequenced for a study of CD8 T cells in Susac syndrome. Reverse transcription of roughly 0.45 to 1 ug RNA was carried out with random hexamers. Amplification of TCR beta CDR3 used immunoSEQ multiplex PCR across 54 Vbeta and 13 Jbeta. MiXCR was run by TCRdb on the immunoSEQ multiplex PCR reads, yielding one entry per CDR3 protein. Of around 180,000 distinct CDR3 sequences in the sample, roughly 92% were seen once. Negative isolation yielded CD8+ and CD4+ T cells; FACS enriched TEMRA cells. This clonotype was counted once. The CDR3 consists of 16 residues. Germline V gene lookup returns CDR1 SGHVS and CDR2 FQNEAQ. J was trimmed by 5 bases and V by 2 bases; bases with no gene match: 6.

The V gene is TRBV7-8, the J gene TRBJ2-2, with 9 bases lining up with TRBD2. The sequence came from a human donor with Susac syndrome. Sequencing was done on a sample of CD4+ T cells from PBMCs. The chain's CDR3 is CASSLFLAGRTGELFF. The CDR3 coding sequence is TGTGCCAGCAGCTTATTCCTAGCGGGGAGAACCGGGGAGCTGTTTTTT.